This T cell receptor (beta chain) appears in the sequencing data of a study of blood T cell repertoires in COVID-19. The overall study: Acute-phase and convalescent COVID-19 samples originated in the United States, Italy and Spain. T cells, B-cell-depleted T cells, or PBMCs provided the cDNA or gDNA that served as material.

CDR1 is SEHNR and CDR2 is FQNEAQ in the germline V gene (reference sequence). Trimming removed 5 bases at V and 4 bases at J, with 9 bases between. The CDR3 totals 13 residues. Method: immunoSEQ multiplex PCR; TCRdb's copy keeps in-frame clones and lacks some. The sample carries about 190,000 clones, roughly 79% recorded once. Sequenced sample: peripheral blood. The TCR sequence derives from a man in his 60s with active or convalescent COVID-19. The chain links TRBV7-9 to TRBJ1-5; TRBD1 is a possible D gene (5 bases). CDR3 protein: CASSRTRNQPQHF. CDR3 DNA: TGTGCCAGCAGCCGGACACGAAATCAGCCCCAGCATTTT.